Following are 27 T cell receptor beta chains from one sample sequenced in a study of CD4 T cells in relation to SARS-CoV-2 and coronaviruses. The unexposed donors gave CD4+ T cells in about 2010-2019, prior to COVID-19. Assay: immunoSEQ multiplex PCR; the TCRdb copy retains only in-frame clones and omits some. The sample includes some 65,000 clones, 87% of them seen just once. Material for sequencing was memory CD4+ T cells from PBMCs. The receptors here all came from a human donor in good health.

The chain is built from TRBV7-2 and TRBJ2-5, with TRBD2 as a possible D gene (7 bases). Germline CDR1 and CDR2: SGHTA and FQGNSA. The CDR3 sequence is 16 residues long. Trimming left V 6 bases short and J 5 bases short, with 22 bases between. The CDR3 DNA is TGTGCCAGCAGGAAAACAGGGATAGCGGGCCATGAGACCCAGTACTTC. It translates to CASRKTGIAGHETQYF.

J is TRBJ1-3 and V is TRBV28; 8 nucleotides align to TRBD1. The CDR3 has 14 residues. The germline gives CDR1 MDHEN, CDR2 SYDVKM. Losses at the gene ends were 6 bases for V and 0 bases for J; bases not matched to a gene: 1. CDR3 region: CASRTGDSGNTIYF. DNA for the CDR3: TGTGCCAGCAGGACAGGGGACTCTGGAAACACCATATATTTT.

The V call is TRBV5-6, the J call TRBJ1-5, with TRBD1 as a possible D gene (5 bases). The CDR3 is 16 amino acids. From germline, CDR1 is SGHDT and CDR2 YYEEEE. The V gene lost 3 bases and the J gene lost 3 bases, with 16 bases spanning the gap. The CDR3 sequence: CASSSQYNRPNQPQHF. CDR3 DNA: TGTGCCAGCAGCTCGCAATACAACAGGCCCAATCAGCCCCAGCATTTT.

About this clone: Other DNA sequences within the sample encode an identical CDR3. The J gene is TRBJ2-5, the V gene TRBV19; possibly TRBD1 for D (5 bases). CDR1 and CDR2 from the germline V gene are LNHDA and SQIVND (reference sequence). The CDR3 sequence is 14 residues long. Trimming stripped 6 bases from V and 4 bases from J, with 15 bases between. The CDR3 reads CASRRQGMGETQYF. The CDR3 bases are TGTGCCAGTAGGAGGCAGGGAATGGGAGAGACCCAGTACTTC.

The chain has TRBV5-1 and TRBJ1-2; D is unresolved. Trimming took 0 bases from V and 8 from J, leaving 14 bases between them. CDR3 length: 14 amino acids. CDR1 is SGHRS, CDR2 YFSETQ, per germline. CDR3 coding DNA: TGCGCCAGCAGCTTGGGTGGTGGAGGGAAAGGCTACACCTTC. Translated, it gives CASSLGGGGKGYTF.

This chain joins TRBV12-3 or TRBV12-4 and TRBJ1-1; no clear D. This CDR3 has 11 amino acids. Trimming pared 2 bases from V and 8 bases from J, leaving 6 bases between. This CDR3 is CASSLRREAFF. For the CDR3, the DNA is TGTGCCAGCAGTTTACGGCGGGAAGCTTTCTTT.

This sequence joins TRBV20-1 and TRBJ1-6; no firm D call. Germline-derived CDR1 and CDR2 are DFQATT and SNEGSKA (reference sequence). Trimming took off 3 bases at V and 0 bases at J, with 6 bases between the two ends. CDR3 size: 14 residues. The CDR3 coding sequence is TGCAGTGCTAGTCCGGGCTCCTATAATTCACCCCTCCACTTT. Amino acids: CSASPGSYNSPLHF.

The rearrangement uses TRBV28 and TRBJ1-5, with 8 bases identical to TRBD1. V lost 6 bases and J lost 4; bases outside the gene matches: 8. Per the germline V gene, CDR1 is MDHEN and CDR2 is SYDVKM. CDR3 size: 15 residues. The CDR3 DNA sequence: TGTGCCAGCAGCAGGCAGGGGGCGGGGAATCAGCCCCAGCATTTT. Translated: CASSRQGAGNQPQHF.

The chain couples TRBV5-1 to TRBJ2-3; TRBD2 is a possible D gene (6 bases). Germline values: CDR1 SGHRS, CDR2 YFSETQ. V was trimmed by 4 bases and J by 1 base, leaving 13 bases between them. The CDR3 is 15 amino acids. The CDR3 spells CASSLEIAGTDTQYF. The CDR3 bases are TGCGCCAGCAGCCTGGAAATAGCGGGCACAGATACGCAGTATTTT. Together with reference TRBV5-1 and TRBJ2-3, the CDR3 gives the full variable domain: KAGVTQTPRYLIKTRGQQVTLSCSPISGHRSVSWYQQTPGQGLQFLFEYFSETQRNKGNFPGRFSGRQFSNSRSEMNVSTLELGDSALYLCASSLEIAGTDTQYFGPGTRLTVL.

The gene calls are TRBV3-1 (or the pseudogene TRBV3-2) and TRBJ2-5; 7 bases line up with TRBD1. Germline assignment: CDR1 LGHDT and CDR2 YNNKEL (reference sequence). V trimming: 3 bases; J trimming: 4 bases; junction bases outside the gene matches: 5. The CDR3 is 14 amino acids. The CDR3 loop is CASSQSAGGETQYF. The DNA of the CDR3 is TGTGCCAGCAGCCAGTCTGCAGGGGGAGAGACCCAGTACTTC.

The chain uses TRBV18 and TRBJ2-2; D is uncertain. The germline V gene has CDR1 KGHSH and CDR2 LQKENI. Trimming left V 3 bases short and J 5 bases short, with 4 bases between. The CDR3 extends over 12 amino acids. The CDR3 spells CASSPVTGELFF. The CDR3 DNA reads TGTGCCAGCTCACCCGTGACCGGGGAGCTGTTTTTT.

The gene calls are TRBV18 and TRBJ2-3; 7 positions match TRBD2. From germline, CDR1 is KGHSH and CDR2 LQKENI. Losses at the gene ends were 2 bases for V and 0 bases for J; bases not matched to a gene: 2. This CDR3 is 15 amino acids long. Here the CDR3 reads CASSPVGGSTDTQYF. The DNA for the CDR3 is TGTGCCAGCTCACCAGTGGGGGGGAGCACAGATACGCAGTATTTT.

The chain is built from TRBV19 and TRBJ2-7, with 7 bases fitting TRBD1. CDR1 is LNHDA, CDR2 SQIVND, per germline (reference sequence). CDR3 length: 14 amino acids. V was clipped by 3 bases and J by 4 bases; unmatched bases: 6. This chain's CDR3 is CASSIGRDRYEQYF. The DNA for the CDR3 is TGTGCCAGTAGTATTGGTCGGGACAGATACGAGCAGTACTTC. Based on the CDR3 plus reference TRBV19 and TRBJ2-7, the full variable domain is DGGITQSPKYLFRKEGQNVTLSCEQNLNHDAMYWYRQDPGQGLRLIYYSQIVNDFQKGDIAEGYSVSREKKESFPLTVTSAQKNPTAFYLCASSIGRDRYEQYFGPGTRLTVT.

Only one count was recorded for this clone. The rearrangement links TRBV19 to TRBJ2-7, with 7 positions matching TRBD1. The V gene end was trimmed by 0 bases and the J gene end by 4 bases; junction bases not matched to a gene: 6. The CDR3 spans 15 residues. Germline CDR1 reads LNHDA; CDR2 reads SQIVND (reference sequence). The CDR3: CASSIDSTGVYEQYF. The CDR3, as DNA: TGTGCCAGTAGTATAGATTCAACAGGGGTTTACGAGCAGTACTTC.

The V gene is TRBV5-8, the J gene TRBJ2-3, with D unclear. The CDR3 totals 15 residues. Germline V gene data show CDR1 as SGHTS and CDR2 as YDEGEE. V lost 1 base to trimming and J lost 1 base, with 10 bases between them. The DNA of the CDR3 is TGTGCCAGCAGCTTGTCCCAGTGGGGCACAGATACGCAGTATTTT. Translated: CASSLSQWGTDTQYF.

The CDR3 here is CASSTWGQLSTDTQYF. The CDR3 bases are TGTGCCAGCAGCACCTGGGGACAGTTAAGCACAGATACGCAGTATTTT. The chain uses TRBV7-9 and TRBJ2-3; 7 bases are shared with TRBD1. Trimming removed 5 bases from V and 0 bases from J; junction bases left unmatched: 8. The CDR3 covers 16 residues. Germline values: CDR1 SEHNR, CDR2 FQNEAQ (reference sequence).

The rearrangement joins TRBV19 to TRBJ1-4; no definite D call. CDR3 length: 14 amino acids. Germline CDR1 is LNHDA and CDR2 is SQIVND (reference sequence). V was shortened by 4 bases and J by 2 bases, with 8 bases between the two germline ends. The CDR3 region is CASSKERTNEKLFF. For the CDR3, the DNA is TGTGCCAGTAGTAAGGAGAGGACTAATGAAAAACTGTTTTTT.

The genes are TRBV6-5 and TRBJ2-5; TRBD2 is a possible D gene (5 bases). With 6 bases removed from V and 2 bases from J, the gap between germline ends came to 13 bases. The CDR3 consists of 14 residues. The germline V gene encodes CDR1 MNHEY and CDR2 SVGAGI. The CDR3: CASRLRTGQETQYF. As DNA, the CDR3 is TGTGCCAGCAGATTGAGGACTGGTCAAGAGACCCAGTACTTC.

This chain links TRBV24-1 with TRBJ2-3; TRBD2 matches at 9 bases. The CDR3 has 16 residues. Per the germline V gene, CDR1 is KGHDR and CDR2 is SFDVKD. V lost 4 bases and J lost 4; bases outside the gene matches: 8. The CDR3 DNA reads as TGTGCCACCAGTGACAGTACTAGCGGGTTCCCAGATACGCAGTATTTT. It yields the protein CATSDSTSGFPDTQYF.

The rearrangement joins TRBV3-1 (or the pseudogene TRBV3-2) to TRBJ1-5; D gene ambiguous. V lost 2 bases to trimming and J lost 3 bases, with 8 bases between them. CDR1 and CDR2 from the germline V gene are LGHDT and YNNKEL (reference sequence). The CDR3 consists of 14 residues. The CDR3 DNA follows: TGTGCCAGCAGCCAAAGAGGCCTCAATCAGCCCCAGCATTTT. It translates to CASSQRGLNQPQHF.

The chain employs TRBV27 and TRBJ2-3; D remains unclear. The CDR3 is 13 residues long. Germline-derived CDR1 and CDR2 are MNHEY and SMNVEV (reference sequence). The ends were cut back, 8 bases at V and 8 bases at J, with 17 bases in the middle. This chain's CDR3 is CASAENVEFTQYF. The CDR3 nucleotides read TGTGCCAGCGCGGAAAACGTGGAATTTACGCAGTATTTT.

This clone was counted only a few times. This sequence joins TRBV19 and TRBJ1-4; D not resolved. From germline, CDR1 is LNHDA and CDR2 SQIVND (reference sequence). The CDR3 totals 15 residues. Trimming pared 4 bases from V and 0 bases from J, leaving 9 bases between. This chain's CDR3 is CASSTQPATNEKLFF. CDR3 nucleotide sequence: TGTGCCAGTAGTACTCAGCCTGCAACTAATGAAAAACTGTTTTTT. Complete variable domain (other parts from reference TRBV19 and TRBJ1-4): DGGITQSPKYLFRKEGQNVTLSCEQNLNHDAMYWYRQDPGQGLRLIYYSQIVNDFQKGDIAEGYSVSREKKESFPLTVTSAQKNPTAFYLCASSTQPATNEKLFFGSGTQLSVL.

This clone was seen once. The J gene is TRBJ1-4, the V gene TRBV10-3, with D tentatively TRBD1 (6 bases). The CDR3 is 15 amino acids. Germline V gives CDR1 ENHRY, CDR2 SYGVKD. Trimming stripped 0 bases from V and 7 bases from J, with 12 bases between. CDR3 nucleotide sequence: TGTGCCATCAGTGAGTCGGGGGGGCGCGTTGAAAAACTGTTTTTT. Its translation: CAISESGGRVEKLFF.

The rearrangement links TRBV2 to TRBJ1-1, with TRBD1 matching over 9 bases. V dropped 5 bases and J dropped 5; count of bases not matched to a gene: 6. The CDR3 is 14 amino acids. Germline V lookup: CDR1 SNHLY, CDR2 FYNNEI. CDR3 sequence: CASSTRTGETEAFF. CDR3 bases: TGTGCCAGCAGTACCCGGACAGGGGAGACTGAAGCTTTCTTT.

Only a few counts were recorded for this clone. V usage is TRBV5-1 and J usage is TRBJ2-2; 10 nucleotides line up with TRBD2. CDR3 size: 15 residues. Germline-derived CDR1 and CDR2 are SGHRS and YFSETQ. V lost 0 bases and J lost 6; bases outside the gene matches: 2. The CDR3 DNA follows: TGCGCCAGCAGCTTGGTAGCGGGAGGACCCGGGGAGCTGTTTTTT. This sequence encodes CASSLVAGGPGELFF. The variable domain in full, completed from reference TRBV5-1 and TRBJ2-2, reads KAGVTQTPRYLIKTRGQQVTLSCSPISGHRSVSWYQQTPGQGLQFLFEYFSETQRNKGNFPGRFSGRQFSNSRSEMNVSTLELGDSALYLCASSLVAGGPGELFFGEGSRLTVL.

CDR3: CASRIHTNTEAFF. DNA for the CDR3: TGTGCCAGCAGGATACATACGAACACTGAAGCTTTCTTT. V usage is TRBV28 and J usage is TRBJ1-1; D not resolved. Germline V gene data show CDR1 as MDHEN and CDR2 as SYDVKM. V lost 6 bases, J lost 1 base, and 9 bases lay in between. CDR3 length equals 13 residues.

The chain is built from TRBV14 and TRBJ2-3; TRBD2 agrees at 8 bases. The CDR3 has 16 amino acids. In germline, CDR1 is SGHDN, CDR2 FVKESK. The trim removed 0 bases at V and 7 bases at J, leaving 9 bases unmatched. In nucleotides, the CDR3 is TGTGCCAGCAGCCAAGAGGTTAGCGGGGTACGACATACGCAGTATTTT. Its translation: CASSQEVSGVRHTQYF.